Below, 27 T cell receptor beta chains from the same sample are listed, as sequenced in a study of blood T cell repertoires in COVID-19. Produced via immunoSEQ multiplex PCR; TCRdb's table is partial and in-frame only. This sample has over 40,000 clones, with over 80% found just once. The sequencing sample was made of peripheral blood. The receptors shown here come from a human donor in a cohort sampled during active COVID-19.

The chain carries TRBV6-6 and TRBJ2-4; TRBD2 is a possible D gene (5 bases). V was shortened by 6 bases and J by 15 bases, with 15 bases between the two germline ends. Per germline, CDR1 MNHNY and CDR2 SVGAGI (reference sequence). The CDR3 contains 11 residues. The CDR3 nucleotides are TGTGCCAGCAGCTCACCGGGAATAGGGTACTTC. Protein sequence: CASSSPGIGYF.

V gene TRBV6-5 combines with J gene TRBJ1-1, with 7 bases lining up with TRBD1. The CDR3 is made up of 14 amino acids. Looked up from germline, CDR1 is MNHEY and CDR2 is SVGAGI. Germline trimming cut 2 bases from V and 8 bases from J; bases unmatched to any gene: 8. This chain's CDR3 is CASSYDKDREEAFF. CDR3 DNA: TGTGCCAGCAGTTACGATAAAGACAGGGAAGAAGCTTTCTTT.

The chain recombines TRBV29-1 with TRBJ2-2; TRBD1 matches 10 bases. The V gene end was trimmed by 7 bases and the J gene end by 6 bases; junction bases not matched to a gene: 8. The CDR3 runs 14 residues. Germline V gene sequence: CDR1 SQVTM, CDR2 ANQGSEA. The CDR3 bases are TGCAGCGGGCAGGGACAGGGGAGGTCCGGGGAGCTGTTTTTT. Translated, it gives CSGQGQGRSGELFF.

The gene calls are TRBV5-4 and TRBJ2-1, with TRBD2 identical over 13 bases. V lost 4 bases to trimming and J lost 2 bases; unmatched junction nucleotides: 3. The CDR3 sequence is 16 residues long. CDR1 and CDR2 from the germline V gene are SGHNT and YYREEE (reference sequence). The CDR3 bases are TGTGCCAGCAGCACGGGGACTAGCGGGGCCTACAATGAGCAGTTCTTC. Residues: CASSTGTSGAYNEQFF.

CDR3 sequence (DNA): TGCGCCAGCAGCCTCTCGACAGAGTCCGGCTACACCTTC. Translating it yields CASSLSTESGYTF. The V gene is TRBV4-3, the J gene TRBJ1-2, with TRBD1 as a possible D gene (5 bases). CDR3 size: 13 residues. Trimming took off 4 bases at V and 8 bases at J, with 14 bases between the two ends. Germline V gives CDR1 LGHNA, CDR2 YSLEER.

This sequence joins TRBV27 and TRBJ2-5; D call uncertain. The CDR3 is 14 residues long. Germline loops: CDR1 MNHEY, CDR2 SMNVEV (reference sequence). V was shortened by 0 bases and J by 5 bases, with 10 bases between the two germline ends. CDR3 DNA: TGTGCCAGCAGTTTATCATCCCACGGGGAGACCCAGTACTTC. Protein product: CASSLSSHGETQYF.

This clone was recorded only once. CDR3 residues: CASSLASGGSTDTQYF. For the CDR3, the DNA is TGTGCCAGCAGCTTGGCTAGCGGAGGGAGCACAGATACGCAGTATTTT. The chain combines TRBV5-4 with TRBJ2-3, with 7 nucleotides matching TRBD2. V was pared by 0 bases and J by 0 bases, with 4 bases of the junction left unmatched. The CDR3 totals 16 residues. The germline gives CDR1 SGHNT, CDR2 YYREEE (reference sequence).

V gene TRBV27 combines with J gene TRBJ2-1; TRBD1 matches at 8 bases. Trimming at V came to 3 bases and at J to 9 bases, leaving 4 bases not matched to a gene. Germline V CDR1 and CDR2: MNHEY, SMNVEV (reference sequence). The length of the CDR3 is 13 residues. The CDR3 loop reads CASSFQGAREQFF. CDR3 nucleotides: TGTGCCAGCAGTTTTCAGGGGGCGCGTGAGCAGTTCTTC.

The chain carries TRBV24-1 and TRBJ2-3; D may be TRBD1 (5 bases). V was clipped by 4 bases and J by 2 bases, with 15 bases between them. This CDR3 is built from 16 residues. Per the germline V gene, CDR1 is KGHDR and CDR2 is SFDVKD. CDR3: CATSDPLQGNTDTQYF. The CDR3 nucleotides read TGTGCCACCAGTGACCCTTTGCAGGGAAACACAGATACGCAGTATTTT.

The chain links TRBV5-4 to TRBJ2-3; D possibly corresponds to TRBD2 (6 bases). The germline CDR1 and CDR2 sequences are SGHNT and YYREEE (reference sequence). Trimming removed 4 bases from V and 4 bases from J, with 13 bases in between. CDR3 length: 14 amino acids. The CDR3 sequence is CASSPRGFADTQYF. CDR3 sequence (DNA): TGTGCCAGCAGCCCACGGGGGTTCGCAGATACGCAGTATTTT.

The gene calls are TRBV7-9 and TRBJ2-7; D is possibly TRBD2 (7 bases). Germline loops: CDR1 SEHNR, CDR2 FQNEAQ (reference sequence). V shed 0 bases and J shed 7 bases, with 16 bases lying between them. The CDR3 has 15 residues. CDR3 region: CASSLASGDKGEQYF. CDR3 DNA: TGTGCCAGCAGCTTAGCGAGCGGGGACAAGGGGGAGCAGTACTTC.

This chain connects TRBV6-1 to TRBJ2-5; D ambiguous. The V gene's germline CDR1 is MNHNS and CDR2 SASEGT. V lost 2 bases and J lost 4, with 5 bases in between. This CDR3 spans 12 amino acids. The CDR3 reads CASSELAETQYF. The CDR3 DNA sequence: TGTGCCAGCAGTGAATTAGCAGAGACCCAGTACTTC.

This clone has a single count. V is TRBV19 and J is TRBJ2-1; possibly TRBD2 for D (5 bases). The CDR3 runs 16 residues. The germline V and J ends were trimmed by 6 bases and 3 bases, with 18 bases remaining between them. Per the germline V gene, CDR1 is LNHDA and CDR2 is SQIVND (reference sequence). CDR3 coding DNA: TGTGCCAGTAGGAGCTGGGTGGGGAGTCGCTACAATGAGCAGTTCTTC. Encoded protein: CASRSWVGSRYNEQFF. The full variable domain, rest sourced from reference TRBV19 and TRBJ2-1, is DGGITQSPKYLFRKEGQNVTLSCEQNLNHDAMYWYRQDPGQGLRLIYYSQIVNDFQKGDIAEGYSVSREKKESFPLTVTSAQKNPTAFYLCASRSWVGSRYNEQFFGPGTRLTVL.

In DNA, the CDR3 is TGTGCCAGCTCACCAGTGGGACAGACTTTCGAGCAGTACTTC. Residues: CASSPVGQTFEQYF. This rearrangement joins TRBV18 to TRBJ2-7; 7 nucleotides match TRBD1. Per germline, CDR1 KGHSH and CDR2 LQKENI. V shed 2 bases, J shed 6 bases, and the junction held 7 bases outside the gene matches. CDR3 size: 14 residues.

The rearrangement joins TRBV5-1 to TRBJ1-3; TRBD1 is a possible D gene (6 bases). Germline CDR1 is SGHRS and CDR2 is YFSETQ. The CDR3 extends over 16 amino acids. V was shortened by 0 bases and J by 2 bases, with 12 bases between the two germline ends. The CDR3 nucleotides are TGCGCCAGCAGCTTGGCCGGAGAGGGGGCTGGAAACACCATATATTTT. Its translation is CASSLAGEGAGNTIYF. The full variable domain, its missing parts supplied by reference TRBV5-1 and TRBJ1-3, is KAGVTQTPRYLIKTRGQQVTLSCSPISGHRSVSWYQQTPGQGLQFLFEYFSETQRNKGNFPGRFSGRQFSNSRSEMNVSTLELGDSALYLCASSLAGEGAGNTIYFGEGSWLTVV.

The V call is TRBV27, the J call TRBJ1-2; no definite D call. The germline V gene encodes CDR1 MNHEY and CDR2 SMNVEV (reference sequence). The CDR3 is 13 residues long. The V end was cut by 2 bases, the J end by 6 bases, with 10 bases between. CDR3 DNA sequence: TGTGCCAGCAGTTTAGGAGCAGCGAATGGCTACACCTTC. Its protein is CASSLGAANGYTF.

The chain employs TRBV10-3 and TRBJ2-1; TRBD2 agrees at 13 bases. Germline values: CDR1 ENHRY, CDR2 SYGVKD. The CDR3 has 16 residues. With V trimmed by 5 bases and J by 7 bases, 8 bases remained unmatched. CDR3 loop: CAISRLAGGIDNEQFF. In DNA form, the CDR3 reads TGTGCCATCAGTAGACTAGCGGGAGGCATTGATAATGAGCAGTTCTTC.

The V and J genes are TRBV5-1 and TRBJ1-1, with D uncertain. Trimming left V 4 bases short and J 4 bases short, with 17 bases between. The CDR3 extends over 15 amino acids. Germline V lookup: CDR1 SGHRS, CDR2 YFSETQ. This chain's CDR3 is CASSVSLGRGTEAFF. CDR3 sequence (DNA): TGCGCCAGCAGCGTCAGTTTGGGCCGGGGCACTGAAGCTTTCTTT.

CDR3 region: CASSLDYNEKLFF. The CDR3 nucleotides are TGTGCCAGCAGTTTGGACTATAATGAAAAACTGTTTTTT. The chain carries TRBV28 and TRBJ1-4; D not certain. Looked up from germline, CDR1 is MDHEN and CDR2 is SYDVKM. Trimming cost V 3 bases and J 4 bases, with 6 bases left between them. The CDR3 extends over 13 amino acids.

This chain links TRBV28 with TRBJ1-5; 7 bases line up with TRBD1. Germline V CDR1 and CDR2: MDHEN, SYDVKM. The CDR3 contains 15 residues. V trimming: 5 bases; J trimming: 4 bases; junction bases outside the gene matches: 8. CDR3 nucleotide sequence: TGTGCCAGCAGTCCGTTGGGACAGCCAAATCAGCCCCAGCATTTT. Translating it yields CASSPLGQPNQPQHF.

The chain links TRBV28 to TRBJ2-5; perhaps TRBD2 as D (6 bases). Between the trimmed V and J ends, which lost 2 bases and 5 bases, there was a span of 9 bases. This CDR3 contains 13 residues. Germline V gene data show CDR1 as MDHEN and CDR2 as SYDVKM. This chain's CDR3 is CASSLGGSETQYF. Written as DNA, the CDR3 is TGTGCCAGCAGTTTAGGAGGGTCCGAGACCCAGTACTTC.

This clone appeared a few times. CDR3 sequence: CASRDSGLGRNSPLHF. CDR3 in DNA: TGTGCCAGCAGGGACTCTGGGCTTGGTCGTAATTCACCCCTCCACTTT. This chain uses TRBV3-1 (or the pseudogene TRBV3-2) with TRBJ1-6; no reliable D call. The CDR3 has 16 amino acids. V dropped 6 bases and J dropped 6 bases, with 18 bases sitting between them. Germline V lookup: CDR1 LGHDT, CDR2 YNNKEL (reference sequence).

J is TRBJ1-2 and V is TRBV6-5; TRBD1 aligns across 7 bases. Losses at the gene ends were 8 bases for V and 8 bases for J; bases not matched to a gene: 17. The CDR3 is 15 amino acids. Germline assignment: CDR1 MNHEY and CDR2 SVGAGI. The CDR3 bases are TGTGCCAGCGGCTTCGGAGTCCGGGACAGAAAGGGCTACACCTTC. As protein: CASGFGVRDRKGYTF.

The chain links TRBV5-4 to TRBJ1-4, with unresolved D. V shed 3 bases and J shed 7 bases, with 16 bases lying between them. This CDR3 spans 15 amino acids. Germline loops: CDR1 SGHNT, CDR2 YYREEE (reference sequence). The CDR3 here is CASSSTPGVGEKLFF. CDR3 nucleotides: TGTGCCAGCAGCTCCACACCAGGCGTAGGTGAAAAACTGTTTTTT.

The chain combines TRBV7-2 with TRBJ1-1; D may be TRBD1 (6 bases). Germline CDR1 and CDR2: SGHTA and FQGNSA. This CDR3 region has 15 residues. With 2 bases removed from V and 4 bases from J, the gap between germline ends came to 14 bases. CDR3 DNA sequence: TGTGCCAGCAGCTTAATACAGGGATCTGGCACTGAAGCTTTCTTT. Translation: CASSLIQGSGTEAFF.

This chain joins TRBV18 and TRBJ2-1, with a tentative D call TRBD1 (7 bases). The V gene lost 4 bases and the J gene lost 0 bases, with 16 bases spanning the gap. Germline CDR1 and CDR2: KGHSH and LQKENI. The CDR3 runs 17 residues. CDR3 sequence reads: CASSHPPGGPSYNEQFF. The CDR3 nucleotides read TGTGCCAGCTCACACCCCCCAGGGGGGCCCTCCTACAATGAGCAGTTCTTC.

This chain links TRBV5-6 with TRBJ1-4; D call uncertain. Trimming removed 0 bases at V and 7 bases at J, with 10 bases between. The CDR3 runs to 14 residues. CDR1 and CDR2 from the germline V gene are SGHDT and YYEEEE. In nucleotides, the CDR3 is TGTGCCAGCAGCTTGGTAGGTGAGGCTGAAAAACTGTTTTTT. Its protein product is CASSLVGEAEKLFF.